This entry concerns a single T cell receptor beta chain. Antigen specificity is unknown. It was with 60 Vbeta and 13 Jbeta primers that the PCR ran. Clones were read by immunoSEQ multiplex PCR, and TCRdb kept only the in-frame ones, dropping some. The table has some 150,000 clones, 64% seen once. Trimming shortened V by 0 bases and J by 8 bases, and 13 bases separated the two germline ends. Germline-derived CDR1 and CDR2 are MGHRA and YSYEKL. The CDR3 is 15 residues long. The sample belongs to a study of cytomegalovirus exposure and HLA in healthy donors. Findings of the study overall: Most observed TCR sequences were rare, whereas some public TCRs were detected in many donors. One later analysis reportedly identified an Asian-associated ancestry cluster that showed fewer N-insertions than the approximately 670-donor mean. Another analysis was done later, and it associated 15,000 or so TCR beta sequences with HLA alleles at 0.05 false discovery rate. Three of the chains that were CMV-associated were confirmed in vitro to be specific for CMV antigens.

The clonotype originates from a woman in her forties in good health and CMV-seronegative. Sequencing input: PBMCs. The rearrangement links TRBV4-1 to TRBJ1-4; D is uncertain. The CDR3 sequence: CASSQEGREDEKLFF. Here the CDR3 DNA reads TGCGCCAGCAGCCAAGAGGGGAGGGAGGACGAAAAACTGTTTTTT.